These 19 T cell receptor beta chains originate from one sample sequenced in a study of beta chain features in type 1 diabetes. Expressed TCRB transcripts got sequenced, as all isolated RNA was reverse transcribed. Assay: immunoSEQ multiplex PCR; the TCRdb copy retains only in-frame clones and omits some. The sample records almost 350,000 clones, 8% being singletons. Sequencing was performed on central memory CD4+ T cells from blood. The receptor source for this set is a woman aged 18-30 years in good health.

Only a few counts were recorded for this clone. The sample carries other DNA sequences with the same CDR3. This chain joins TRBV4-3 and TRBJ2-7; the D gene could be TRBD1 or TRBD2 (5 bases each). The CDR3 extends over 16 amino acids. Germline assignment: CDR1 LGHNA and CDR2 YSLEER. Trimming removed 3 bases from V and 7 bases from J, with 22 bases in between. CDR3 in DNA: TGCGCCAGCAGCCAGGATGGGACCGGTAGTCTATTTGAGCAGTACTTC. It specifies CASSQDGTGSLFEQYF.

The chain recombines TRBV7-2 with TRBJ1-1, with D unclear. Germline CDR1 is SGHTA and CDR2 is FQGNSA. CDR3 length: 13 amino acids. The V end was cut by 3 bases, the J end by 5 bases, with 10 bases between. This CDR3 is CASSLYDGTEAFF. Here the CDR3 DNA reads TGTGCCAGCAGCTTGTACGACGGAACTGAAGCTTTCTTT.

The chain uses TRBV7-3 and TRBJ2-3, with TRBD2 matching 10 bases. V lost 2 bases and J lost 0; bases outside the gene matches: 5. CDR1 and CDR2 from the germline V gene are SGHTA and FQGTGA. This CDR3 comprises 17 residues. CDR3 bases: TGTGCCAGCAGCTTAGCGGGGGGACTAGCGAGCACAGATACGCAGTATTTT. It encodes CASSLAGGLASTDTQYF.

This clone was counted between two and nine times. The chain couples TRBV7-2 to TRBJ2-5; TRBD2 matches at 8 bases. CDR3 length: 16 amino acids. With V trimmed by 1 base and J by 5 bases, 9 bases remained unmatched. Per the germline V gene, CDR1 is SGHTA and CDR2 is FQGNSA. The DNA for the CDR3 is TGTGCCAGCAGCTTAGAGGGGACTAGTTTGGTGGAGACCCAGTACTTC. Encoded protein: CASSLEGTSLVETQYF.

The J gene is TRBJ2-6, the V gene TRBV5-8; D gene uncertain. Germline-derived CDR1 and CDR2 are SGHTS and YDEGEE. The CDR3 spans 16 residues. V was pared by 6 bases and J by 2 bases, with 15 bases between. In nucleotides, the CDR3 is TGTGCCAGCACCTCTGGAGTGGGCACTGGGGCCAACGTCCTGACTTTC. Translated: CASTSGVGTGANVLTF.

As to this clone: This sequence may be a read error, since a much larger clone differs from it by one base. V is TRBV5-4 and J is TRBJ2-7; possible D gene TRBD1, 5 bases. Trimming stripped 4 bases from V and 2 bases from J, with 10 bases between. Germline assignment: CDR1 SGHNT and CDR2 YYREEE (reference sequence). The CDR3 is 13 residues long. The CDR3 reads CASSPWGAYEQYF. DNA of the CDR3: TGTGCCAGCAGCCCCTGGGGCGCCTACGAGCAGTACTTC.

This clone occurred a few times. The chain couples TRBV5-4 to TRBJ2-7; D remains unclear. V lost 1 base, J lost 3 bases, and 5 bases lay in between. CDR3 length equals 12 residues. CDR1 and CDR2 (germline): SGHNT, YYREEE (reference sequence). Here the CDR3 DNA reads TGTGCCAGCAGCTTGCCTAACTACGAGCAGTACTTC. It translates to CASSLPNYEQYF. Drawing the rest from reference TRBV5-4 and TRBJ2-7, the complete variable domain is ETGVTQSPTHLIKTRGQQVTLRCSSQSGHNTVSWYQQALGQGPQFIFQYYREEENGRGNFPPRFSGLQFPNYSSELNVNALELDDSALYLCASSLPNYEQYFGPGTRLTVT.

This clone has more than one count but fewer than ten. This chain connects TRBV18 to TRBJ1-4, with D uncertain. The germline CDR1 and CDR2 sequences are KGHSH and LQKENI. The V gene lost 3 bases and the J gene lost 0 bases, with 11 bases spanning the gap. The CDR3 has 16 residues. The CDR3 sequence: CASSPFGPATNEKLFF. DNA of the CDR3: TGTGCCAGCTCACCCTTTGGCCCGGCAACTAATGAAAAACTGTTTTTT.

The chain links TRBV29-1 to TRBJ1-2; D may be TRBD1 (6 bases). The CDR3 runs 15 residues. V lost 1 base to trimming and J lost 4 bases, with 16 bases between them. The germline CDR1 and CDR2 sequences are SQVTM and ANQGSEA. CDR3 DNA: TGCAGCGTTGAAGGTGACGCGACAGGCCGCTATGGCTACACCTTC. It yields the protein CSVEGDATGRYGYTF.

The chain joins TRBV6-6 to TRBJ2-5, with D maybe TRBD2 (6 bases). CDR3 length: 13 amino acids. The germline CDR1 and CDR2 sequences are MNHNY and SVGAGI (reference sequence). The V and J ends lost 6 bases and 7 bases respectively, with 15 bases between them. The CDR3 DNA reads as TGTGCCAGCAGCCTGGAGGGCCAGGGGACCCAGTACTTC. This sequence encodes CASSLEGQGTQYF.

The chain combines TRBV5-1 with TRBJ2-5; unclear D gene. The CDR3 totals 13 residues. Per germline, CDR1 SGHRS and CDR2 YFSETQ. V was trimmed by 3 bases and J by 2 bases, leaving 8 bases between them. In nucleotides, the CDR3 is TGCGCCAGCAGCTCGCAGGATCAAGAGACCCAGTACTTC. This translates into CASSSQDQETQYF.

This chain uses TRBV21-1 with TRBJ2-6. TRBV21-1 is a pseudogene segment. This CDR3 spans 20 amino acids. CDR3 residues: CASNSTEATGYDSGANVLTF. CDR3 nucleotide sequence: TGTGCCAGCAATTCGACAGAAGCGACGGGGTATGACTCTGGGGCCAACGTCCTGACTTTC.

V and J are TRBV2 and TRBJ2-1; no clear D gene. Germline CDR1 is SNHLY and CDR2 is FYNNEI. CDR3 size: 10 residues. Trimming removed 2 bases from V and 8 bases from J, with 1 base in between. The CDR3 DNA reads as TGTGCCAGCAGTGAATATGAGCAGTTCTTC. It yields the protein CASSEYEQFF.

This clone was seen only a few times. The chain's CDR3 is CASSRTGHQETQYF. The DNA of the CDR3 is TGTGCCAGCAGCCGGACGGGACATCAAGAGACCCAGTACTTC. This chain uses TRBV11-2 with TRBJ2-5; TRBD1 is a possible D gene (6 bases). V lost 5 bases and J 2 bases, leaving 12 bases between the germline ends. Germline CDR1 SGHAT, CDR2 FQNNGV. The CDR3 extends over 14 amino acids.

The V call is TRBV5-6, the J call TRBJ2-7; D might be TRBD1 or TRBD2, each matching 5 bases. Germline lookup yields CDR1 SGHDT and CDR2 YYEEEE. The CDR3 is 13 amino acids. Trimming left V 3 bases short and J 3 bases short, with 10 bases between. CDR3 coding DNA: TGTGCCAGCAGCTCCGGGACCTACTACGAGCAGTACTTC. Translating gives CASSSGTYYEQYF.

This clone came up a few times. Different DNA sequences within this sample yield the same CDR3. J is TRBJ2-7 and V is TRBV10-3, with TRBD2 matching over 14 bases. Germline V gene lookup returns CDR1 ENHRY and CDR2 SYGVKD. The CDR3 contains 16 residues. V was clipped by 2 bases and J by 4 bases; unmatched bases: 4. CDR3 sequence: CAISEGGTSGSYEQYF. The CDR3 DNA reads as TGTGCCATCAGTGAGGGCGGGACTAGCGGGAGTTACGAGCAGTACTTC.

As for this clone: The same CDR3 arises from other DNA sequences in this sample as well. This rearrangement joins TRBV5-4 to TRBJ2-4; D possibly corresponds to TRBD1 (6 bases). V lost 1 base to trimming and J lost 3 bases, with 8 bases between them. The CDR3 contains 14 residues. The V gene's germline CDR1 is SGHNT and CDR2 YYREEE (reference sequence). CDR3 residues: CASSLQGSKNIQYF. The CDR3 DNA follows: TGTGCCAGCAGCTTGCAGGGGAGCAAAAACATTCAGTACTTC. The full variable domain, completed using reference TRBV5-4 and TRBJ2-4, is ETGVTQSPTHLIKTRGQQVTLRCSSQSGHNTVSWYQQALGQGPQFIFQYYREEENGRGNFPPRFSGLQFPNYSSELNVNALELDDSALYLCASSLQGSKNIQYFGAGTRLSVL.

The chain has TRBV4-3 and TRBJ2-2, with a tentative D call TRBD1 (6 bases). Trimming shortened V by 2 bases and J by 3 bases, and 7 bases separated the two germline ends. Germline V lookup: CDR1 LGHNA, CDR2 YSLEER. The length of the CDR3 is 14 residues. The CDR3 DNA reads TGCGCCAGCAGCCAAACAGGGTACACCGGGGAGCTGTTTTTT. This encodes CASSQTGYTGELFF.

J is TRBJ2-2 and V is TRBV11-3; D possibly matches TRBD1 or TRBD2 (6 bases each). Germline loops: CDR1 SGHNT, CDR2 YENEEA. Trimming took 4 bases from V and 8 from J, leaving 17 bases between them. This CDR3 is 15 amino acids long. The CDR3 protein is CASSSGAPGNGELFF. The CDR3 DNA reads TGTGCCAGCAGCTCGGGGGCACCGGGTAATGGGGAGCTGTTTTTT.